Below, one T cell receptor beta chain is given with its context. Its specificity is not known. Produced via immunoSEQ multiplex PCR; TCRdb's table is partial and in-frame only. The sample carries fewer than 3 million clones, around 90% recorded once. The CDR3 has 15 residues. Germline values: CDR1 SGHVS, CDR2 FQNEAQ. The V end lost 7 bases, the J end lost 0 bases, and 13 bases lay between the germline ends. The sample originates from a study of shared clonotypes between healthy human individuals. Notes on the study in general: Generation probability values for non-shared clonotypes were lower than those for clonotypes shared by all four donors.

Sequenced: naive CD4+ T cells from PBMCs. Noted subset: CD45RA+ positively selected. The receptor's source is a man aged 18 to 29 in good health. Some clones in this sample may be carry-over from other donors' samples. This chain links TRBV7-8 with TRBJ1-3, with D possibly TRBD1 on 6 matching bases. The DNA of the CDR3 is TGTGCCAGCACCCTCGGGGGCGCCTCTGGAAACACCATATATTTT. As protein: CASTLGGASGNTIYF.